Shown below are 29 T cell receptor beta chains from a single sample sequenced in a study of regulatory T cells in long-lasting Graves disease. The TCR beta library used iRepertoire HTBI primers with Arm-PCR amplification of CDR3. A single record per CDR3 protein comes from TCRdb applying MiXCR to the multiplex PCR reads. The sample has about 220,000 distinct CDR3 sequences, roughly 20% seen once. Time point: newly diagnosed GD, antithyroid drugs for less than 3 months. There was RNA extracted from PBMCs, and the TCR library was made from it. The data were also submitted as part of a second study, on T cells in Graves' hyperthyroidism and ophthalmopathy.

The source material was peripheral blood mononuclear cells (PBMCs), sampled at new diagnosis, from a patient treated with antithyroid drugs. All receptors come from a woman in her twenties or thirties with Graves disease.

This clonotype came up many times. The chain employs TRBV2 and TRBJ1-2; TRBD1 aligns across 9 bases. This CDR3 contains 13 residues. J was trimmed by 3 bases and V by 7 bases; bases with no gene match: 3. Germline V gene lookup returns CDR1 SNHLY and CDR2 FYNNEI. CDR3 region: CASKTGGDYGYTF. The DNA for the CDR3 is TGTGCCAGCAAAACAGGGGGCGACTATGGCTACACCTTC.

This clonotype was detected once. The chain joins TRBV18 to TRBJ2-5; possible D gene TRBD1, 6 bases. Germline V gene data show CDR1 as KGHSH and CDR2 as LQKENI. The CDR3 extends over 12 amino acids. Deletions cut 6 bases from V and 7 bases from J, with 12 bases between. The DNA for the CDR3 is TGTGCCAGCTCTGCCAGGGGTGCGACCCAGTACTTC. Protein: CASSARGATQYF.

The V call is TRBV7-9, the J call TRBJ1-6; D possibly corresponds to TRBD1 (5 bases). The V end lost 4 bases, the J end lost 7 bases, and 11 bases lay between the germline ends. This CDR3 spans 14 amino acids. Germline V CDR1 and CDR2: SEHNR, FQNEAQ (reference sequence). The CDR3 loop reads CASSWRGKNSPLHF. In DNA form, the CDR3 reads TGTGCCAGCAGCTGGCGGGGGAAAAATTCACCCCTCCACTTT.

About this clonotype itself: A much larger clone lies a single base off, so this may be a read error. This chain uses TRBV6-2 or TRBV6-3 with TRBJ1-5; D unclear. This CDR3 is built from 14 residues. Trimming left V 0 bases short and J 6 bases short, with 9 bases between. Looked up from germline, CDR1 is MNHEY and CDR2 is SVGEGT. Written as DNA, the CDR3 is TGTGCCAGCAGTTACTCGGGGTATGGTCAGCCCCAGCATTTT. Translating it yields CASSYSGYGQPQHF.

This clonotype has at least ten counts. The V call is TRBV2, the J call TRBJ2-7; a weak D match, TRBD2 (5 bases). Germline CDR1 and CDR2: SNHLY and FYNNEI. Trimming shortened V by 4 bases and J by 0 bases, and 10 bases separated the two germline ends. CDR3 size: 14 residues. CDR3 sequence reads: CASSARVASYEQYF. CDR3 nucleotide sequence: TGTGCCAGCAGTGCGAGGGTTGCCTCCTACGAGCAGTACTTC.

This clonotype was seen ten or more times. This rearrangement joins TRBV3-1 to TRBJ1-6; possible D gene TRBD1, 5 bases. V lost 5 bases and J lost 7, with 15 bases in between. CDR1 and CDR2 (germline): LGHDT, YNNKEL (reference sequence). There are 15 residues in the CDR3. CDR3: CASSSLDSNNSPLHF. CDR3 bases: TGTGCCAGCAGCTCACTTGACAGTAACAATTCACCCCTCCACTTT.

This clonotype turned up a few times. The chain uses TRBV4-1 and TRBJ1-5; unclear D gene. The CDR3 has 17 residues. V gave up 0 bases and J gave up 0 bases, with 12 bases separating them. Germline assignment: CDR1 MGHRA and CDR2 YSYEKL. CDR3 nucleotide sequence: TGCGCCAGCAGCCAAGACGGGGTTGGGTATAGCAATCAGCCCCAGCATTTT. This encodes CASSQDGVGYSNQPQHF.

This clonotype was seen repeatedly, ten times or more. The chain couples TRBV12-3 or TRBV12-4 to TRBJ2-7, with TRBD2 as a possible D gene (6 bases). Trimming took 8 bases from V and 0 from J, leaving 14 bases between them. This CDR3 is 14 amino acids long. The CDR3 DNA reads as TGTGCCAGCTCAGGGTGGGAGGACTCCTACGAGCAGTACTTC. Its translation is CASSGWEDSYEQYF.

This clonotype was recorded a few times. V usage is TRBV5-1 and J usage is TRBJ2-6; either TRBD1 or TRBD2 may fit D (5 bases each). The V gene's germline CDR1 is SGHRS and CDR2 YFSETQ. Trimming shortened V by 5 bases and J by 0 bases, and 12 bases separated the two germline ends. The CDR3 runs to 16 residues. For the CDR3, the DNA is TGCGCCAGCAGAACGGGGCTTAACTCTGGGGCCAACGTCCTGACTTTC. Protein product: CASRTGLNSGANVLTF.

This sequence joins TRBV27 and TRBJ1-2; D perhaps matches TRBD1 (5 bases). The germline gives CDR1 MNHEY, CDR2 SMNVEV (reference sequence). This CDR3 region has 14 residues. The ends were cut back, 0 bases at V and 4 bases at J, with 9 bases in the middle. The CDR3 reads CASSLSVGGYGYTF. CDR3 sequence (DNA): TGTGCCAGCAGTTTATCGGTGGGGGGCTATGGCTACACCTTC.

This clonotype has at least ten counts. The chain's CDR3 is CASSPGGTEAFF. CDR3 DNA: TGTGCCAGCAGTCCCGGGGGAACTGAAGCTTTCTTT. V usage is TRBV28 and J usage is TRBJ1-1; a weak D match, TRBD1 (5 bases). Germline V gene lookup returns CDR1 MDHEN and CDR2 SYDVKM. Trimming shortened V by 5 bases and J by 5 bases, and 9 bases separated the two germline ends. The CDR3 extends over 12 amino acids.

This clonotype was counted at least ten times. V is TRBV18 and J is TRBJ2-3; no definite D call. The germline CDR1 and CDR2 sequences are KGHSH and LQKENI. V dropped 5 bases and J dropped 1 base, with 13 bases sitting between them. The CDR3 is made up of 15 amino acids. CDR3 bases: TGTGCCAGCTCATCCCTCCCGTGGGGCACAGATACGCAGTATTTT. Protein product: CASSSLPWGTDTQYF.

This clonotype was detected many times. The rearrangement uses TRBV20-1 and TRBJ1-6; D is perhaps TRBD1 (6 bases). Germline CDR1 and CDR2: DFQATT and SNEGSKA (reference sequence). The CDR3 covers 13 residues. V shed 7 bases and J shed 13 bases, with 20 bases lying between them. The CDR3 nucleotides are TGCAGTGGTCGGGGGGGCGAGGTTGGGCCCCTCCACTTT. It translates to CSGRGGEVGPLHF.

This clonotype was picked up many times. This chain joins TRBV19 and TRBJ1-1; D is uncertain. The germline V gene has CDR1 LNHDA and CDR2 SQIVND (reference sequence). V was trimmed by 1 base and J by 3 bases, leaving 9 bases between them. The CDR3 length is 14 residues. The CDR3 loop reads CASSIGRVHTEAFF. The CDR3 DNA is TGTGCCAGTAGTATAGGACGGGTTCACACTGAAGCTTTCTTT.

This clonotype was observed at least ten times. The chain recombines TRBV30 with TRBJ1-5; D may be TRBD1 (5 bases). V dropped 2 bases and J dropped 7 bases, with 9 bases sitting between them. Germline V lookup: CDR1 GTSNPN, CDR2 SVGIG (reference sequence). The CDR3 has 12 residues. The CDR3: CAWSREGQPQHF. The CDR3 DNA sequence: TGTGCCTGGAGTCGTGAGGGGCAGCCCCAGCATTTT.

To note about this clonotype: This likely came from a read error, as a far larger clone is one base away. The chain joins TRBV7-9 to TRBJ1-1; D ambiguous. Germline V gene data show CDR1 as SEHNR and CDR2 as FQNEAQ (reference sequence). This CDR3 comprises 14 residues. As DNA, the CDR3 is TGTGCCAGCGGCTTTCAGCCCATGAACACTGAAGCTTTCTTT. It yields the protein CASGFQPMNTEAFF. Together with reference TRBV7-9 and TRBJ1-1, the CDR3 gives the full variable domain: DTGVSQNPRHKITKRGQNVTFRCDPISEHNRLYWYRQTLGQGPEFLTYFQNEAQLEKSRLLSDRFSAERPKGSFSTLEIQRTEQGDSAMYLCASGFQPMNTEAFFGQGTRLTVV.

This clonotype was observed many times. The chain has TRBV7-9 and TRBJ2-7, with D possibly matching TRBD1 (5 bases). The V end lost 4 bases, the J end lost 4 bases, and 14 bases lay between the germline ends. The germline V gene encodes CDR1 SEHNR and CDR2 FQNEAQ (reference sequence). The CDR3 runs 14 residues. The CDR3 DNA sequence: TGTGCCAGCAGCTCTCGGACCCAGGGTTACGAGCAGTACTTC. Translating it yields CASSSRTQGYEQYF. Variable domain in full (rest from reference TRBV7-9 and TRBJ2-7): DTGVSQNPRHKITKRGQNVTFRCDPISEHNRLYWYRQTLGQGPEFLTYFQNEAQLEKSRLLSDRFSAERPKGSFSTLEIQRTEQGDSAMYLCASSSRTQGYEQYFGPGTRLTVT.

V usage is TRBV15 and J usage is TRBJ2-7; 7 nucleotides align to TRBD1. Germline loops: CDR1 LNHNV, CDR2 YYDKDF (reference sequence). The CDR3 is 15 residues long. CDR3 coding DNA: TGTGTCCCCAGCAGACGGACAGGAACAACCTACGAGCAGTACTTC. Protein sequence: CVPSRRTGTTYEQYF.

This clonotype was detected once. The rearrangement joins TRBV2 to TRBJ1-2; maybe TRBD1 (6 bases). The V gene's germline CDR1 is SNHLY and CDR2 FYNNEI. CDR3 size: 13 residues. Trimming removed 10 bases from V and 0 bases from J, with 12 bases in between. CDR3 in DNA: TGTGCCACCTCGGACAGTTCTAACTATGGCTACACCTTC. Translation gives CATSDSSNYGYTF.

The table lists this clonotype with many counts. The rearrangement links TRBV5-6 to TRBJ1-5; TRBD1 matches 9 bases. The J segment lost 0 bases and the V segment lost 4 bases, leaving 5 bases of the junction unmatched. Germline V gene lookup returns CDR1 SGHDT and CDR2 YYEEEE. The CDR3 covers 16 residues. Here the CDR3 reads CASSTTGGSSNQPQHF. The CDR3 DNA reads as TGTGCCAGCAGCACCACAGGGGGCTCTAGCAATCAGCCCCAGCATTTT.

The sample holds one count of this clonotype. The rearrangement joins TRBV28 to TRBJ2-7; 10 nucleotides match TRBD2. Germline CDR1 is MDHEN and CDR2 is SYDVKM. V dropped 3 bases and J dropped 6; count of bases not matched to a gene: 17. The CDR3 has 18 amino acids. The chain's CDR3 is CASSLPRLLAGDSSEQYF. For the CDR3, the DNA is TGTGCCAGCAGTTTGCCGAGACTGCTAGCGGGAGATTCTAGCGAGCAGTACTTC.

This clonotype was detected ten times or more. This chain uses TRBV30 with TRBJ1-1; perhaps TRBD1 as D (5 bases). V lost 4 bases to trimming and J lost 1 base, with 10 bases between them. This CDR3 contains 13 residues. CDR1 is GTSNPN and CDR2 is SVGIG in the germline V gene (reference sequence). The CDR3 bases are TGTGCCTGGACCCACGGACAGAACACTGAAGCTTTCTTT. Its translation is CAWTHGQNTEAFF.

This clonotype was found many times. The chain is built from TRBV18 and TRBJ1-6; D gene unclear. V was shortened by 2 bases and J by 4 bases, with 6 bases between the two germline ends. CDR1 and CDR2 from the germline V gene are KGHSH and LQKENI. The CDR3 sequence is 14 residues long. CDR3 in DNA: TGTGCCAGCTCACCAGTCGTTTATAATTCACCCCTCCACTTT. Residues: CASSPVVYNSPLHF.

In this sample, this clonotype turned up many times. The chain recombines TRBV20-1 with TRBJ2-1, with D maybe TRBD2 (5 bases). The germline gives CDR1 DFQATT, CDR2 SNEGSKA (reference sequence). The CDR3 is made up of 14 amino acids. V lost 6 bases and J lost 7, with 19 bases in between. CDR3 sequence (DNA): TGCAGTGCGGGAAAATTAGACTATCTTAATGAGCAGTTCTTC. Translated: CSAGKLDYLNEQFF.

This clonotype was found many times. This sequence joins TRBV28 and TRBJ2-2; possible D gene TRBD1, 5 bases. This CDR3 has 14 amino acids. V was shortened by 5 bases and J by 0 bases, with 7 bases between the two germline ends. The germline gives CDR1 MDHEN, CDR2 SYDVKM. CDR3 residues: CASSEGANTGELFF. CDR3 sequence (DNA): TGTGCCAGCAGTGAAGGGGCGAACACCGGGGAGCTGTTTTTT.

The table lists this clonotype with a count of one. A far larger clone is one base from this, pointing to a likely read error. The chain has TRBV11-1 and TRBJ2-3, with 8 bases that match TRBD1. This CDR3 spans 15 amino acids. Trimming removed 5 bases from V and 2 bases from J; junction bases left unmatched: 6. Germline CDR1 and CDR2: SGHAT and FQDESV (reference sequence). The CDR3 bases are TGTGCCAGCAGCACCCGACAGGGGCACACAGATACGCAGTATTTT. Protein: CASSTRQGHTDTQYF.

This clonotype has ten or more counts. The chain has TRBV4-1 and TRBJ1-1; D is possibly TRBD1 (6 bases). Germline CDR1 is MGHRA and CDR2 is YSYEKL. V shed 2 bases and J shed 0 bases, with 13 bases lying between them. The CDR3 consists of 16 residues. CDR3 in amino acids: CASSQPGHPMNTEAFF. In nucleotides, the CDR3 is TGCGCCAGCAGCCAACCGGGACACCCGATGAACACTGAAGCTTTCTTT.

This clonotype was counted a single time. The V call is TRBV27, the J call TRBJ1-2; the match to TRBD1 covers 9 bases. Unmatched junction bases numbered 7, after V lost 3 bases and J lost 2 bases. Germline values: CDR1 MNHEY, CDR2 SMNVEV (reference sequence). The CDR3 is 16 amino acids. CDR3 DNA: TGTGCCAGCAGTTTGGTCAACAGGGGGCAAAACTATGGCTACACCTTC. Translating it yields CASSLVNRGQNYGYTF.

This rearrangement joins TRBV7-9 to TRBJ1-4, with a possible D match to TRBD1 (6 bases). CDR3 length: 12 residues. Germline V gene data show CDR1 as SEHNR and CDR2 as FQNEAQ (reference sequence). V lost 4 bases and J 11 bases, leaving 11 bases between the germline ends. CDR3 sequence: CASSSGDWKLFF. DNA for the CDR3: TGTGCCAGCAGCTCAGGGGACTGGAAACTGTTTTTT.